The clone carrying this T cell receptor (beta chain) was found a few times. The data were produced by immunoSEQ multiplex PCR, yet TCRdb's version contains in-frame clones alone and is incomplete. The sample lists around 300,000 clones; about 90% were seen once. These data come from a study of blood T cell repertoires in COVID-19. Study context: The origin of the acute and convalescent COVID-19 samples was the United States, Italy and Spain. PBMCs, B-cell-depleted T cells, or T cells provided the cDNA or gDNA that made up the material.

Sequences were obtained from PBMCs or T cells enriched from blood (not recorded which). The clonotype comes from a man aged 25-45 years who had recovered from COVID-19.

CDR3 amino acids: CASSQETALAYEQYF. The CDR3 DNA sequence: TGTGCCAGCAGCCAAGAAACAGCTTTAGCCTACGAGCAGTACTTC. The V gene is TRBV3-1 (or the pseudogene TRBV3-2), the J gene TRBJ2-7; D unclear. Trimming took 0 bases from V and 2 from J, leaving 11 bases between them. There are 15 residues in the CDR3. CDR1 is LGHDT and CDR2 is YNNKEL in the germline V gene (reference sequence).